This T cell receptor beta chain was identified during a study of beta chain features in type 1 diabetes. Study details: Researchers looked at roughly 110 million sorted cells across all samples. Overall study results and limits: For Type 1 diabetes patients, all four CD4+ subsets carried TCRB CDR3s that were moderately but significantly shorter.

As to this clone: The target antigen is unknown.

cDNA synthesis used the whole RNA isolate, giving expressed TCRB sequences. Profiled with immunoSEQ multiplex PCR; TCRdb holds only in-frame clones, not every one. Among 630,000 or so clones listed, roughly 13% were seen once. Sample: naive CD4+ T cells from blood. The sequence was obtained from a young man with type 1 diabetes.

The CDR3 loop is CASGRPGQAYNEQFF. Here the CDR3 DNA reads TGTGCCAGCGGACGTCCGGGACAGGCCTACAATGAGCAGTTCTTC. The chain uses TRBV6-5 and TRBJ2-1, with TRBD1 identical over 8 bases. The germline CDR1 and CDR2 sequences are MNHEY and SVGAGI. Unmatched junction bases numbered 8, after V lost 8 bases and J lost 2 bases. The CDR3 is 15 residues long.